This T cell receptor (beta chain) was sequenced in a study of blood T cell repertoires in COVID-19. Participants, roughly 18 to 90 years old, spanned 25 or so US areas. Donors were grouped by their self-reported clinical history. Recovered status applied to Cohort 3 donors who had two consecutive negative PCRs. It also applied to those with clearance or with symptom resolution. Per the original methods: The assay estimated nucleated cells by amplifying reference gene primers. Assay used: immunoSEQ multiplex PCR; TCRdb lists only in-frame clones, some missing. V and J calls and clone size are those listed in that table; D and trimming were worked out from the DNA. The sample shows approximately 360,000 clones, around 83% of them seen only once. Points on this clone: The sample carries other DNA sequences with the same CDR3.

The receptor's source is a woman between 50 and 59 years old who had recovered from COVID-19. The sample taken for sequencing was PBMCs or T cells enriched from blood (not recorded which).

The CDR3 sequence: CASSLTGGDTEAFF. Written as DNA, the CDR3 is TGCGCCAGCAGCTTGACTGGGGGGGACACTGAAGCTTTCTTT. The chain carries TRBV5-1 and TRBJ1-1; TRBD1 might be the D (5 bases). This CDR3 is built from 14 residues. Germline assignment: CDR1 SGHRS and CDR2 YFSETQ. Trimming cost V 1 base and J 3 bases, with 10 bases left between them.